Following are 3 T cell receptor beta chains from one sample sequenced in a study of T cell clonotyping in hematopoietic cell transplantation (dated by TCRdb to 2020 to 2022). Library preparation was by the immunoSEQ multiplex PCR assay. TCRdb took over this immuneACCESS table, retaining in-frame rearrangements with V and J assigned. Such tables are incomplete; in checked studies, under half of the missing clones stem from an unresolved V gene, and the remainder is unexplained. The sample table records tens of thousands of clones; 80% to 85% of these occur just once. Together, the top ten hold roughly 4.8% of the sample. The time point tag for this specimen amounts to: recipient sample about 28 days before transplant, after cytoreduction. The material sequenced was peripheral blood mononuclear cells, taken before stem cell transplant. These TCRs come from a man aged 55 to 70 with myelodysplastic syndrome. Some clones in this sample may be carry-over from other donors' samples.

The chain couples TRBV5-1 to TRBJ1-4; D is ambiguous. CDR1 SGHRS and CDR2 YFSETQ come from the germline V gene. The CDR3 totals 16 residues. The V end lost 0 bases, the J end lost 6 bases, and 15 bases lay between the germline ends. The CDR3 bases are TGCGCCAGCAGCTTGGGGCCCCCTGTGTGGGATGAAAAACTGTTTTTT. It translates to CASSLGPPVWDEKLFF.

The V and J genes are TRBV5-1 and TRBJ2-7, with TRBD2 matching 7 bases. Germline assignment: CDR1 SGHRS and CDR2 YFSETQ. The junction had 10 bases not matched to a gene; V was cut back by 0 bases and J by 7 bases. This CDR3 comprises 15 residues. The CDR3 spells CASSLEPAGTGEQYF. The CDR3 nucleotides read TGCGCCAGCAGCTTGGAACCAGCGGGGACTGGTGAGCAGTACTTC.

V and J are TRBV6-5 and TRBJ1-1; 7 nucleotides match TRBD1. CDR1 and CDR2 (germline): MNHEY, SVGAGI. The CDR3 consists of 14 residues. Trimming at V came to 8 bases and at J to 0 bases, leaving 6 bases not matched to a gene. CDR3 amino acids: CASRTGTVNTEAFF. Here the CDR3 DNA reads TGTGCCAGCCGCACCGGGACAGTGAACACTGAAGCTTTCTTT.